A single sample gave rise to the 21 T cell receptor beta chains below, sequenced in a study of PD-L1 blockade in urothelial cancer. Assay: immunoSEQ multiplex PCR; the TCRdb copy retains only in-frame clones and omits some. The sample holds more than 95,000 clones, about 84% seen once. The time point here: peripheral blood 6 weeks after treatment start. The specimen comprised PBMCs, sampled around atezolizumab (anti-PD-L1) treatment. Every receptor here comes from a man aged 50 to 59 with urothelial cancer.

The V gene is TRBV27, the J gene TRBJ1-1; the D gene is possibly TRBD1 (6 bases). The V gene's germline CDR1 is MNHEY and CDR2 SMNVEV (reference sequence). V dropped 6 bases and J dropped 5 bases, with 16 bases sitting between them. CDR3 length equals 14 residues. CDR3 loop: CASSRLDRGTEAFF. The CDR3 DNA reads as TGTGCCAGCAGCCGGTTGGACAGAGGAACTGAAGCTTTCTTT.

The V and J genes are TRBV5-1 and TRBJ2-7, with 9 bases aligning to TRBD2. The CDR3 has 16 residues. The germline gives CDR1 SGHRS, CDR2 YFSETQ. V dropped 0 bases and J dropped 0; count of bases not matched to a gene: 4. The CDR3: CASSLVLAGNSYEQYF. The CDR3 DNA reads as TGCGCCAGCAGCTTGGTTCTAGCGGGGAACTCCTACGAGCAGTACTTC.

The chain recombines TRBV5-1 with TRBJ2-3; D is unresolved. Trimming removed 2 bases at V and 6 bases at J, with 7 bases between. Germline V CDR1 and CDR2: SGHRS, YFSETQ. The CDR3 has 12 amino acids. As DNA, the CDR3 is TGCGCCAGCAGCTTCCCGTTGGATACGCAGTATTTT. Its translation: CASSFPLDTQYF. Full variable domain (remainder filled in from reference TRBV5-1 and TRBJ2-3): KAGVTQTPRYLIKTRGQQVTLSCSPISGHRSVSWYQQTPGQGLQFLFEYFSETQRNKGNFPGRFSGRQFSNSRSEMNVSTLELGDSALYLCASSFPLDTQYFGPGTRLTVL.

This clone was observed once. The J gene is TRBJ2-7, the V gene TRBV5-1, with 8 bases lining up with TRBD1. The germline V gene has CDR1 SGHRS and CDR2 YFSETQ. V was pared by 3 bases and J by 7 bases, with 12 bases of the junction left unmatched. The CDR3 has 15 residues. The CDR3 sequence is CASSYSTGGLGEQYF. Here the CDR3 DNA reads TGCGCCAGCAGCTATTCCACAGGGGGGTTGGGGGAGCAGTACTTC.

This sequence joins TRBV28 and TRBJ2-5; D gene uncertain. Germline V CDR1 and CDR2: MDHEN, SYDVKM. Trimming removed 4 bases at V and 7 bases at J, with 10 bases between. There are 12 residues in the CDR3. CDR3 protein: CASSYQQMTQYF. DNA for the CDR3: TGTGCCAGCAGTTATCAACAGATGACCCAGTACTTC.

The chain combines TRBV5-1 with TRBJ2-4; D may be TRBD1 (6 bases). Between the trimmed V and J ends, which lost 2 bases and 7 bases, there was a span of 13 bases. CDR1 is SGHRS and CDR2 is YFSETQ in the germline V gene. The CDR3 is 14 residues long. The CDR3 nucleotides read TGCGCCAGCAGCTTAGGGGACATGGGGAACATTCAGTACTTC. This encodes CASSLGDMGNIQYF.

The rearrangement joins TRBV14 to TRBJ1-6, with D hard to call. CDR3 length equals 12 residues. With 1 base removed from V and 14 bases from J, the gap between germline ends came to 9 bases. Germline CDR1 SGHDN, CDR2 FVKESK. DNA of the CDR3: TGTGCCAGCAGCCAAGTCGTGAGGTCCCTCCACTTT. This translates into CASSQVVRSLHF. The full variable domain, its missing parts supplied by reference TRBV14 and TRBJ1-6, is EAGVTQFPSHSVIEKGQTVTLRCDPISGHDNLYWYRRVMGKEIKFLLHFVKESKQDESGMPNNRFLAERTGGTYSTLKVQPAELEDSGVYFCASSQVVRSLHFGNGTRLTVT.

This chain uses TRBV5-4 with TRBJ2-1; tentatively, D is TRBD2 (5 bases). This CDR3 is 14 amino acids long. Per germline, CDR1 SGHNT and CDR2 YYREEE (reference sequence). V shed 3 bases and J shed 4 bases, with 11 bases lying between them. The chain's CDR3 is CASSSRRDYNEQFF. For the CDR3, the DNA is TGTGCCAGCAGCTCCCGACGGGATTACAATGAGCAGTTCTTC.

The rearrangement uses TRBV11-3 and TRBJ2-1; no clear D. V was shortened by 5 bases and J by 7 bases, with 6 bases between the two germline ends. Looked up from germline, CDR1 is SGHNT and CDR2 is YENEEA. There are 11 residues in the CDR3. Written as DNA, the CDR3 is TGTGCCAGCAGCGTCGAGAATGAGCAGTTCTTC. Its protein is CASSVENEQFF.

This chain joins TRBV6-6 and TRBJ2-2, with 9 bases identical to TRBD2. The CDR3 extends over 15 amino acids. The ends lost 4 bases at V and 4 bases at J; junction bases unmatched: 4. Germline V gives CDR1 MNHNY, CDR2 SVGAGI (reference sequence). The CDR3 DNA reads as TGTGCCAGCAGTTTTAGCGGGAGAGGCACCGGGGAGCTGTTTTTT. This sequence encodes CASSFSGRGTGELFF.

V and J are TRBV28 and TRBJ2-3, with 9 bases fitting TRBD1. This CDR3 has 15 amino acids. V shed 5 bases, J shed 6 bases, and the junction held 9 bases outside the gene matches. The germline V gene encodes CDR1 MDHEN and CDR2 SYDVKM. Written as DNA, the CDR3 is TGTGCCAGCAGTCCGACAGGGGGAGTGCTTGATACGCAGTATTTT. Residues: CASSPTGGVLDTQYF.

This clone was picked up a small number of times. The chain employs TRBV11-2 and TRBJ1-4; 9 nucleotides line up with TRBD1. J was trimmed by 7 bases and V by 5 bases; bases with no gene match: 2. CDR1 and CDR2 (germline): SGHAT, FQNNGV. This CDR3 spans 13 amino acids. The CDR3: CASSAQGAEKLFF. The CDR3 bases are TGTGCCAGCAGCGCACAGGGGGCTGAAAAACTGTTTTTT.

This clone has only one observation. The chain links TRBV19 to TRBJ2-1, with D uncertain. V was pared by 4 bases and J by 5 bases, with 21 bases between. Per the germline V gene, CDR1 is LNHDA and CDR2 is SQIVND (reference sequence). The CDR3 runs to 17 residues. The CDR3 sequence is CASSRRSLGVGDNEQFF. CDR3 nucleotides: TGTGCCAGTAGTAGGCGTTCCCTCGGAGTAGGCGACAATGAGCAGTTCTTC.

CDR3 sequence (DNA): TGTGCCTGGAGCCTACTAGCCCCAGGTGGGGAGCAGTACTTC. This gives the protein CAWSLLAPGGEQYF. V usage is TRBV30 and J usage is TRBJ2-7; TRBD2 is a possible D gene (6 bases). Germline V CDR1 and CDR2: GTSNPN, SVGIG (reference sequence). The CDR3 runs 14 residues. The V and J ends lost 3 bases and 7 bases respectively, with 19 bases between them.

This rearrangement joins TRBV19 to TRBJ2-2, with TRBD1 as a possible D gene (5 bases). V gave up 9 bases and J gave up 0 bases, with 11 bases separating them. CDR3 length: 14 residues. CDR1 LNHDA and CDR2 SQIVND come from the germline V gene (reference sequence). This CDR3 reads CASQGVPNTGELFF. CDR3 nucleotide sequence: TGTGCCAGCCAAGGGGTACCGAACACCGGGGAGCTGTTTTTT. The full variable domain, rest sourced from reference TRBV19 and TRBJ2-2, is DGGITQSPKYLFRKEGQNVTLSCEQNLNHDAMYWYRQDPGQGLRLIYYSQIVNDFQKGDIAEGYSVSREKKESFPLTVTSAQKNPTAFYLCASQGVPNTGELFFGEGSRLTVL.

The chain is built from TRBV7-3 and TRBJ2-6; 8 nucleotides match TRBD1. Per the germline V gene, CDR1 is SGHTA and CDR2 is FQGTGA. This CDR3 region has 20 residues. The V and J ends lost 0 bases and 0 bases, in that order; junction bases with no gene match: 10. CDR3 sequence: CASSLTGTGGRDSGANVLTF. DNA for the CDR3: TGTGCCAGCAGCTTAACTGGGACAGGAGGTCGAGACTCTGGGGCCAACGTCCTGACTTTC.

This clone was seen just once. This chain joins TRBV10-3 and TRBJ1-5, with a weak D call TRBD1 (6 bases). The CDR3 contains 15 residues. The germline gives CDR1 ENHRY, CDR2 SYGVKD. V was clipped by 10 bases and J by 4 bases, with 20 bases between them. CDR3 DNA sequence: TGTGCCACCAGAGGCTCTGCAGGGGATAATCAGCCCCAGCATTTT. Residues: CATRGSAGDNQPQHF.

The chain carries TRBV5-1 and TRBJ2-1, with TRBD2 as a possible D gene (5 bases). This CDR3 spans 16 amino acids. V lost 0 bases, J lost 9 bases, and 19 bases lay in between. The germline CDR1 and CDR2 sequences are SGHRS and YFSETQ. The CDR3 region has the DNA TGCGCCAGCAGCTTGGAGGTGGGAGAGGGTAATAGTGAGCAGTTCTTC. As protein: CASSLEVGEGNSEQFF.

The chain employs TRBV7-2 and TRBJ2-6, with no clear D. Germline assignment: CDR1 SGHTA and CDR2 FQGNSA. CDR3 length: 15 residues. With 3 bases removed from V and 3 bases from J, the gap between germline ends came to 9 bases. CDR3 region: CASSFAAVGANVLTF. The DNA for the CDR3 is TGTGCCAGCAGCTTTGCGGCAGTTGGGGCCAACGTCCTGACTTTC.

The chain is built from TRBV29-1 and TRBJ1-2, with D perhaps TRBD1 (5 bases). Trimming took 7 bases from V and 4 from J, leaving 16 bases between them. CDR3 length equals 13 residues. The germline V gene encodes CDR1 SQVTM and CDR2 ANQGSEA. Here the CDR3 reads CSASGTGGYGYTF. The CDR3, as DNA: TGCAGCGCCTCAGGGACCGGGGGCTATGGCTACACCTTC.

This clone was detected a few times. V is TRBV30 and J is TRBJ2-3, with TRBD2 matching 7 bases. The V segment lost 3 bases and the J segment 1 base; nucleotides outside the gene matches: 7. From germline, CDR1 is GTSNPN and CDR2 SVGIG (reference sequence). This CDR3 spans 15 amino acids. Written as DNA, the CDR3 is TGTGCCTGGAGGGTTGAACTAGCGCGCACAGATACGCAGTATTTT. It yields the protein CAWRVELARTDTQYF.